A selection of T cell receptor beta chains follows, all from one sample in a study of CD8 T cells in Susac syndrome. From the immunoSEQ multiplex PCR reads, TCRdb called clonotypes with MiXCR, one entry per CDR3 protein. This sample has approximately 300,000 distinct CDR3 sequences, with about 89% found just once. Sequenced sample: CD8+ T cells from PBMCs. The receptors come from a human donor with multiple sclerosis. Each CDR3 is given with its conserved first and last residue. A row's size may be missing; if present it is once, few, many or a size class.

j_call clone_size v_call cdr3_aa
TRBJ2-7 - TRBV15 CATSPGVAGAYEQYF
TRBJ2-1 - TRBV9 CASGLQEDSEGVYNEQFF
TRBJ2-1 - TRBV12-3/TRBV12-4 CASSLGFAINEQFF
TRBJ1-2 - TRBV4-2 CASSRQNRGSLANYGYTF
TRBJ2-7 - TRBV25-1 CASSEQAMTYEQYF
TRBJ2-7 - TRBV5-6 CASSFETDTYEQYF
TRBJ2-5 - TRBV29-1 CSVDSGQRETQYF
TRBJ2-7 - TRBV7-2 CASRSVDEQYF
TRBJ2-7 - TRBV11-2 CASSQMGETYEQYF
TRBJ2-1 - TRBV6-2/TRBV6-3 CASSFWSGRIGNEQFF
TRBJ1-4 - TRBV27 CASSRGPRSSPTNEKLFF
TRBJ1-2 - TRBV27 CASSLSGFNYGYTF
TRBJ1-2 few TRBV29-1 CSVDDGGSAAGAPYGYTF
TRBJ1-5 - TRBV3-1 CASSQTTGVIEPQHF
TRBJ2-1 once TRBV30 CAWRGLAEEQFF
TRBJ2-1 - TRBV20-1 CSASPWGERNYNEQFF
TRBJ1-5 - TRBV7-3 CASSLTGAGPQHF
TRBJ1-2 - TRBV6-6 CASRGTGAWNGYTF
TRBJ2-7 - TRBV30 CAWSVGRIYEQYF
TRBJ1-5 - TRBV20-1 CSARDEGREDNQPQHF
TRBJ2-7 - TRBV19 CASSTRDSYEQYF
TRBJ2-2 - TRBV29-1 CSVFGPGAGELFF
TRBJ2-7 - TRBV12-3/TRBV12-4 CASSLDQGMRYEQYF
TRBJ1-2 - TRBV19 CASSIWGQGDGYTF
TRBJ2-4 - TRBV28 CASSFVTRGWAIAKNIQYF
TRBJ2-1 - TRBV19 CASTNSPGQGAMNEQFF
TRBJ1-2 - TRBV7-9 CASSLGPFYDGYTF
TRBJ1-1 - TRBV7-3 CASSQGGGTEAFF
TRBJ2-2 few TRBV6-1 CASSDGSSSTGELFF
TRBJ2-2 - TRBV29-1 CSVEFLAGELFF
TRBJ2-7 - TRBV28 CASSLGRGPLYEQYF
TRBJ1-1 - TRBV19 CASNWAGAEAFF
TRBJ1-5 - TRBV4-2 CASSQEWTNQPQHF
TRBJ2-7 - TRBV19 CASSSGLSYEQYF
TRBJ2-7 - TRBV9 CASSVDGRPYEQYF
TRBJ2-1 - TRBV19 CASASGGVNEQFF
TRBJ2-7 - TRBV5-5 CASSLATGFYEQYF
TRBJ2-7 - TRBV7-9 CASSEAGANEQYF
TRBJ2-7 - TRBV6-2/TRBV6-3 CASSYFAGLASEQYF
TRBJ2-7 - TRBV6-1 CASSEAGDIYEQYF
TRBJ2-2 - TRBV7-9 CASSSEGELFF
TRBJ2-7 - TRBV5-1 CASSGGSGYEQYF
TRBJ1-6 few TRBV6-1 CASRSDSSYNSPLHF
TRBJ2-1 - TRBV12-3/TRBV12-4 CASSLLPKGLAGGNEQFF
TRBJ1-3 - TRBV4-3 CASSQGGGLNTIYF
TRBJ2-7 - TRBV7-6 CASSTDRASYEQYF
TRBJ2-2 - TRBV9 CASSPTVPINTGELFF
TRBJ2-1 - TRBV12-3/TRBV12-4 CASSLNAPSHNEQFF
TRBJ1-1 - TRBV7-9 CATIGGGEAFF
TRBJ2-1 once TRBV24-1 CATSVGGGPDEQFF
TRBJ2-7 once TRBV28 CASSGAGLHRYEQYF
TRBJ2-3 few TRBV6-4 CASSDSTEGGTDTQYF
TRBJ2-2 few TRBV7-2 CASSRLGDTGELFF
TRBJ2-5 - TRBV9 CASSVFAGGFETQYF